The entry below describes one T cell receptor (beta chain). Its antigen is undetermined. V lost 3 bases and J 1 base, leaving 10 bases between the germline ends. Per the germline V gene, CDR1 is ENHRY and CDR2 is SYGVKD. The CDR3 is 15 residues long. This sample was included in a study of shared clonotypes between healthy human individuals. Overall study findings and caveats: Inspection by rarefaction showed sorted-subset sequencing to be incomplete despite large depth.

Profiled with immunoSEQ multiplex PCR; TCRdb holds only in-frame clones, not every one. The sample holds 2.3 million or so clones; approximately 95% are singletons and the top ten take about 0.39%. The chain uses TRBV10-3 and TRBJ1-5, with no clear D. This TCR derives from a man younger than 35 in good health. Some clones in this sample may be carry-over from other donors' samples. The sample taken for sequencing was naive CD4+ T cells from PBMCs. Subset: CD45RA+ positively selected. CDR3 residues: CAISDWGDSNQPQHF. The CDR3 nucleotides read TGTGCCATCAGTGATTGGGGAGACAGCAATCAGCCCCAGCATTTT.